A selection of T cell receptor beta chains follows, all from one sample in a study of Ad26.COV2.S vaccination and SARS-CoV-2 variants. This table comes from immunoSEQ multiplex PCR, and its TCRdb copy is limited to in-frame clones, with some not included. The sample shows about 240,000 clones, 70% to 90% of them seen only once. The material sequenced was peripheral blood, taken in a trial of Ad26.COV2.S vaccine versus placebo. The receptors were sampled from a person between 18 and 60 years old who received the Ad26.COV2.S COVID-19 vaccine or a placebo. CDR3s leave out the opening cysteine and the closing phenylalanine or tryptophan.

v_call	cdr3_aa
TRBV11-2	ASSLSPRRGRGLSYEQY
TRBV28	ASSPGASTGQPQH
TRBV6-2/TRBV6-3	ASSRTGPGELF
TRBV3-1/TRBV3-2	ASSQVVSGAAKTQY
TRBV6-4	ASSSEGVLKNIQY
TRBV6-5	ASSFEGSGELF
TRBV6-5	ASTLRGVSYNEQF
TRBV7-7	ASSLTSGGAAVETQY
TRBV10-1	ASNAGLAGGNTGELF
TRBV20-1	SAGVRYEQY
TRBV19	ASSHPGSGANVLT
TRBV3-1/TRBV3-2	ASSQFWSGEGRSYGYT
TRBV3-1/TRBV3-2	ASSGTRYEQF
TRBV7-6	ASSYTGTEGETQY
TRBV5-1	ASSLEQIVSNSPLH
TRBV15	AFQGQSKNEQF
TRBV7-9	ASSSTGTSSATEAF
TRBV7-8	ASSLRLAGGRSGEQF
TRBV7-2	ASSPSRWSPYEQY
TRBV2	ASVGPPTDTQY
TRBV3-1/TRBV3-2	ASSQGSQPQH
TRBV28	ASSSTRGGIGGYT
TRBV6-6	ASTPWEGGDTGELF
TRBV5-8	ASSLVTGLNYGYT
TRBV10-3	AISDKTAGTPQETQY
TRBV28	ASSLFGVGKTQY
TRBV25-1	ASSATPGQGSDTQY
TRBV5-1	ASTQTMRGAADTQY
TRBV7-9	ASSLLEGNSPLH
TRBV7-2	ASRDRDRGVAVGEQY
TRBV11-2	ASSLETRYGNEQF
TRBV10-3	AISKLAEEDTQY
TRBV7-3	ASSVRQGDTGELF
TRBV24-1	ATSGLGQWGYEQY
TRBV5-1	ASSLGGQGATEAF
TRBV6-1	ASSEGRGSPLH
TRBV25-1	ASSGTAGTQY
TRBV7-9	ASSLGQLNTEAF
TRBV18	ASSPSGQGTGSPLH
TRBV6-4	ASSVHSNQPQH
TRBV5-6	ASSLGRYEQY
TRBV24-1	ATSDLAGAGETQY
TRBV5-1	ASSPGQNEKLF
TRBV7-3	ASSATGGRTDTQY
TRBV24-1	ATSPGGGEGNTIY
TRBV24-1	AAGAAGELF
TRBV30	AWNVHGGSGTDTQY
TRBV2	ASSRREGSGNTIY
TRBV4-1	ASSQGQGVGQETQY
TRBV3-1/TRBV3-2	ASSQRGGDSPLH
TRBV9	ASSAPGLADEQY
TRBV24-1	ATSDLTSSAGYT
TRBV9	ASSPSAGTGVTNEKLF
TRBV30	AGDGPPGNTIY
TRBV30	AWSSSSGGAGPIADTQY
TRBV4-1	ASSPVWDRDNQPQH
TRBV27	ASSLRGRGNTIY